This entry lists 32 T cell receptor beta chains sequenced from one sample in a study of blood T cell repertoires in COVID-19. TCRdb's copy holds only in-frame clones and misses some; the assay was immunoSEQ multiplex PCR. Altogether roughly 190,000 clones are present, around 80% being singletons, with the ten largest covering 7.8%. The sequenced sample consisted of peripheral blood. These receptor sequences come from a woman between 55 and 75 years old with COVID-19, enrolled during active disease.

The chain recombines TRBV7-8 with TRBJ2-1; 11 bases map to TRBD2. The germline V gene has CDR1 SGHVS and CDR2 FQNEAQ. This CDR3 has 13 amino acids. Trimming removed 6 bases from V and 7 bases from J; junction bases left unmatched: 2. The CDR3 loop is CASSIAGGNEQFF. In DNA, the CDR3 is TGTGCCAGCAGTATAGCGGGAGGGAATGAGCAGTTCTTC.

The chain links TRBV28 to TRBJ1-2; no reliable D call. This CDR3 has 13 residues. The V gene's germline CDR1 is MDHEN and CDR2 SYDVKM. The V end was cut by 5 bases, the J end by 8 bases, with 15 bases between. The CDR3: CASSPRVVFGYTF. The CDR3 DNA sequence: TGTGCCAGCAGTCCACGGGTCGTTTTCGGCTACACCTTC.

The chain recombines TRBV12-3 or TRBV12-4 with TRBJ2-2; D perhaps matches TRBD2 (5 bases). The V end was cut by 5 bases, the J end by 5 bases, with 9 bases between. The CDR3 spans 13 residues. CDR3 in amino acids: CASSIGGTGELFF. CDR3 nucleotides: TGTGCCAGCAGTATCGGCGGGACCGGGGAGCTGTTTTTT.

The chain carries TRBV6-5 and TRBJ1-2; TRBD1 aligns across 7 bases. The ends lost 3 bases at V and 8 bases at J; junction bases unmatched: 15. Germline loops: CDR1 MNHEY, CDR2 SVGAGI. The CDR3 extends over 16 amino acids. The CDR3 loop reads CASSYGFRGRLKGYTF. The CDR3 nucleotides are TGTGCCAGCAGTTATGGGTTTAGGGGGCGTTTGAAGGGCTACACCTTC.

The chain combines TRBV5-6 with TRBJ1-5, with 7 bases identical to TRBD1. The germline gives CDR1 SGHDT, CDR2 YYEEEE. J lost 7 bases, V lost 1 base, and 2 bases had no gene match. The CDR3 is 13 amino acids. CDR3 coding DNA: TGTGCCAGCAGCTTGACAGGGGTACAGCCCCAGCATTTT. The encoded protein is CASSLTGVQPQHF. The full variable domain, rest sourced from reference TRBV5-6 and TRBJ1-5, is DAGVTQSPTHLIKTRGQQVTLRCSPKSGHDTVSWYQQALGQGPQFIFQYYEEEERQRGNFPDRFSGHQFPNYSSELNVNALLLGDSALYLCASSLTGVQPQHFGDGTRLSIL.

A single count supports this clone. The chain carries TRBV3-1 (or the pseudogene TRBV3-2) and TRBJ1-6; 7 nucleotides line up with TRBD1. There are 14 residues in the CDR3. V shed 1 base, J shed 8 bases, and the junction held 2 bases outside the gene matches. The germline CDR1 and CDR2 sequences are LGHDT and YNNKEL (reference sequence). The CDR3 DNA is TGTGCCAGCAGCCAAGTCACAGGGGATTCACCCCTCCACTTT. This codes for CASSQVTGDSPLHF.

V is TRBV19 and J is TRBJ1-5; D perhaps matches TRBD1 (6 bases). The CDR3 sequence is 14 residues long. V was trimmed by 5 bases and J by 11 bases, leaving 19 bases between them. Germline V gene sequence: CDR1 LNHDA, CDR2 SQIVND (reference sequence). The CDR3 loop reads CASSPLRGRGAQHF. Written as DNA, the CDR3 is TGTGCCAGTAGTCCCCTGAGGGGGAGAGGAGCCCAGCATTTT. Combining the CDR3 with reference TRBV19 and TRBJ1-5 gives the whole variable domain DGGITQSPKYLFRKEGQNVTLSCEQNLNHDAMYWYRQDPGQGLRLIYYSQIVNDFQKGDIAEGYSVSREKKESFPLTVTSAQKNPTAFYLCASSPLRGRGAQHFGDGTRLSIL.

The chain uses TRBV6-2 or TRBV6-3 and TRBJ1-2, with unresolved D. V was cut by 0 bases and J by 4 bases, with 3 bases left in between. This CDR3 has 12 amino acids. Per the germline V gene, CDR1 is MNHEY and CDR2 is SVGEGT. The CDR3 nucleotides are TGTGCCAGCAGTTACTCCGGCTATGGCTACACCTTC. Amino acid sequence: CASSYSGYGYTF.

V is TRBV3-1 (or the pseudogene TRBV3-2) and J is TRBJ2-1; D remains ambiguous. Germline CDR1 and CDR2: LGHDT and YNNKEL (reference sequence). With 0 bases removed from V and 16 bases from J, the gap between germline ends came to 16 bases. This CDR3 comprises 13 residues. CDR3 nucleotide sequence: TGTGCCAGCAGCCAAGATCGAGAAACTCGTCTCTTCTTC. This translates into CASSQDRETRLFF.

This chain links TRBV28 with TRBJ2-1; 9 bases agree with TRBD1. Germline assignment: CDR1 MDHEN and CDR2 SYDVKM. V dropped 1 base and J dropped 8; count of bases not matched to a gene: 12. The CDR3 sequence is 17 residues long. CDR3 in amino acids: CASSLSSGTGSLDEQFF. Written as DNA, the CDR3 is TGTGCCAGCAGTTTATCCTCCGGGACAGGGTCATTAGATGAGCAGTTCTTC.

This chain uses TRBV15 with TRBJ1-2, with D perhaps matching TRBD1 (6 bases). Looked up from germline, CDR1 is LNHNV and CDR2 is YYDKDF (reference sequence). CDR3 length equals 15 residues. V shed 0 bases and J shed 7 bases, with 15 bases lying between them. CDR3 nucleotides: TGTGCCACCAGCAGAGATGGGGGGGGCCTATTTGGCTACACCTTC. Residues: CATSRDGGGLFGYTF.

This clone was recorded once. This sequence joins TRBV4-2 and TRBJ1-1, with D perhaps matching TRBD1 (6 bases). V lost 0 bases, J lost 4 bases, and 15 bases lay in between. CDR1 LGHNA and CDR2 YNFKEQ come from the germline V gene. This CDR3 has 16 amino acids. CDR3 nucleotide sequence: TGTGCCAGCAGCCAAGATGTGGCGGGGGGGGCCACTGAAGCTTTCTTT. Its translation: CASSQDVAGGATEAFF.

This clone was counted between two and nine times. The CDR3 loop is CASSYEPGAANSPLHF. For the CDR3, the DNA is TGTGCCAGCAGTTACGAACCAGGGGCTGCTAATTCACCCCTCCACTTT. V is TRBV6-6 and J is TRBJ1-6; D may be TRBD1 (6 bases). Trimming removed 2 bases from V and 6 bases from J, with 14 bases in between. Germline V gene sequence: CDR1 MNHNY, CDR2 SVGAGI (reference sequence). The CDR3 extends over 16 amino acids.

CDR3 protein: CASSGGGSTDTQYF. CDR3 coding DNA: TGTGCCAGCAGTGGGGGAGGCAGCACAGATACGCAGTATTTT. V gene TRBV28 combines with J gene TRBJ2-3; D is possibly TRBD2 (6 bases). The CDR3 extends over 14 amino acids. The germline V gene encodes CDR1 MDHEN and CDR2 SYDVKM. Deletions cut 5 bases from V and 0 bases from J, with 9 bases between.

V is TRBV7-9 and J is TRBJ1-1; the D gene is possibly TRBD1 (5 bases). The CDR3 contains 13 residues. The germline gives CDR1 SEHNR, CDR2 FQNEAQ (reference sequence). Trimming removed 5 bases from V and 1 base from J, with 8 bases in between. The CDR3, as DNA: TGTGCCAGCAGCACCACAGGGAACACTGAAGCTTTCTTT. It is translated as CASSTTGNTEAFF.

J is TRBJ1-6 and V is TRBV27; D is undetermined. Germline V CDR1 and CDR2: MNHEY, SMNVEV (reference sequence). This CDR3 is 14 amino acids long. V gave up 3 bases and J gave up 7 bases, with 10 bases separating them. The CDR3 sequence: CASSLIGENSPLHF. Here the CDR3 DNA reads TGTGCCAGCAGTTTGATAGGAGAGAATTCACCCCTCCACTTT.

The V call is TRBV2, the J call TRBJ2-2, with D possibly matching TRBD1 (6 bases). V lost 6 bases and J lost 6, with 8 bases in between. The CDR3 length is 12 residues. From germline, CDR1 is SNHLY and CDR2 FYNNEI. CDR3 DNA: TGTGCCAGCAGGGACAGACCCGGGGAGCTGTTTTTT. This translates into CASRDRPGELFF.

This chain joins TRBV9 and TRBJ2-6; D unresolved. CDR1 and CDR2 (germline): SGDLS, YYNGEE. The CDR3 length is 17 residues. V lost 4 bases and J lost 0, with 14 bases in between. The CDR3 protein is CASSPERSSSGANVLTF. DNA of the CDR3: TGTGCCAGCAGCCCAGAGAGGAGCTCCTCTGGGGCCAACGTCCTGACTTTC.

V gene TRBV19 combines with J gene TRBJ2-2; tentative D call: TRBD2 (6 bases). V was cut by 3 bases and J by 4 bases, with 15 bases left in between. The CDR3 contains 16 residues. The germline CDR1 and CDR2 sequences are LNHDA and SQIVND (reference sequence). This CDR3 is CASSITGWRGTGELFF. DNA of the CDR3: TGTGCCAGTAGTATTACCGGCTGGCGGGGCACCGGGGAGCTGTTTTTT. Combining the CDR3 with reference TRBV19 and TRBJ2-2 gives the whole variable domain DGGITQSPKYLFRKEGQNVTLSCEQNLNHDAMYWYRQDPGQGLRLIYYSQIVNDFQKGDIAEGYSVSREKKESFPLTVTSAQKNPTAFYLCASSITGWRGTGELFFGEGSRLTVL.

This clone turned up a few times. For the CDR3, the DNA is TGCGCCAGCAGCGACCGGACAGGTCCCGTTCTGGCGGAAAAACTGTTTTTT. As protein: CASSDRTGPVLAEKLFF. The chain has TRBV4-1 and TRBJ1-4, with 7 nucleotides matching TRBD1. This CDR3 is built from 17 residues. V was clipped by 5 bases and J by 8 bases; unmatched bases: 17. The germline V gene encodes CDR1 MGHRA and CDR2 YSYEKL.

The chain is built from TRBV28 and TRBJ2-4, with D perhaps matching TRBD1 (6 bases). V was trimmed by 5 bases and J by 6 bases, leaving 14 bases between them. This CDR3 contains 14 residues. Per germline, CDR1 MDHEN and CDR2 SYDVKM. As DNA, the CDR3 is TGTGCCAGCAGTGTAGGGGGTGAGGTAAACATTCAGTACTTC. This translates into CASSVGGEVNIQYF.

The V gene is TRBV3-1 (or the pseudogene TRBV3-2), the J gene TRBJ1-3, with 9 bases lining up with TRBD1. The CDR3 sequence is 16 residues long. The trim removed 0 bases at V and 3 bases at J, leaving 3 bases unmatched. Germline V CDR1 and CDR2: LGHDT, YNNKEL (reference sequence). The CDR3 sequence: CASSQEQGALGNTIYF. Written as DNA, the CDR3 is TGTGCCAGCAGCCAAGAACAGGGGGCGCTTGGAAACACCATATATTTT.

The rearrangement links TRBV19 to TRBJ1-2, with D perhaps matching TRBD1 (6 bases). V lost 4 bases and J 3 bases, leaving 6 bases between the germline ends. This CDR3 spans 12 amino acids. Per germline, CDR1 LNHDA and CDR2 SQIVND (reference sequence). CDR3 sequence (DNA): TGTGCCAGTAGTAGACAGGACTATGGCTACACCTTC. Translated: CASSRQDYGYTF.

J is TRBJ1-2 and V is TRBV28; D unresolved. Per germline, CDR1 MDHEN and CDR2 SYDVKM. V was shortened by 5 bases and J by 2 bases, with 18 bases between the two germline ends. The length of the CDR3 is 16 residues. The DNA for the CDR3 is TGTGCCAGCAGTCCATTACTAGCGGGCATAAACTATGGCTACACCTTC. It encodes CASSPLLAGINYGYTF.

The V gene is TRBV2, the J gene TRBJ2-4, with unresolved D. CDR1 and CDR2 from the germline V gene are SNHLY and FYNNEI. The CDR3 contains 12 residues. V lost 1 base, J lost 7 bases, and 5 bases lay in between. As DNA, the CDR3 is TGTGCCAGCAGTGAAGTATCGAACATTCAGTACTTC. It yields the protein CASSEVSNIQYF.

The DNA of the CDR3 is TGCGCCAGCAGCCCTGGACTTTACAATGAGCAGTTCTTC. This sequence encodes CASSPGLYNEQFF. The chain links TRBV4-1 to TRBJ2-1, with D perhaps matching TRBD2 (5 bases). This CDR3 comprises 13 residues. Trimming cost V 4 bases and J 4 bases, with 8 bases left between them. Germline V CDR1 and CDR2: MGHRA, YSYEKL.

This clone was counted a few times. V usage is TRBV4-2 and J usage is TRBJ2-3, with 9 bases identical to TRBD2. This CDR3 has 16 residues. Germline CDR1 LGHNA, CDR2 YNFKEQ. The ends lost 5 bases at V and 3 bases at J; junction bases unmatched: 9. The chain's CDR3 is CASSTLAGAGTDTQYF. The CDR3, as DNA: TGTGCCAGCAGCACCTTAGCGGGAGCTGGGACAGATACGCAGTATTTT.

This clone occurred a few times. Different DNA sequences within this sample yield the same CDR3. The chain has TRBV7-9 and TRBJ2-5, with TRBD2 as a possible D gene (5 bases). CDR1 and CDR2 (germline): SEHNR, FQNEAQ (reference sequence). V lost 1 base to trimming and J lost 0 bases, with 6 bases between them. The CDR3 runs 14 residues. The CDR3 nucleotides are TGTGCCAGCAGCTTAGGGGAGTACCAAGAGACCCAGTACTTC. It codes for CASSLGEYQETQYF.

V gene TRBV10-2 combines with J gene TRBJ1-2; D gene uncertain. The CDR3 totals 13 residues. The ends were cut back, 2 bases at V and 4 bases at J, with 8 bases in the middle. The germline gives CDR1 WSHSY, CDR2 SAAADI. CDR3 loop: CASSEDTIYGYTF. For the CDR3, the DNA is TGCGCCAGCAGTGAGGACACGATCTATGGCTACACCTTC.

The V and J genes are TRBV28 and TRBJ2-1; D might be TRBD2 (6 bases). The germline V gene has CDR1 MDHEN and CDR2 SYDVKM. Trimming removed 11 bases from V and 2 bases from J, with 16 bases in between. The CDR3 totals 14 residues. CDR3 in DNA: TGTGCCTTTAGCGGTGCCCCTACCTACAATGAGCAGTTCTTC. Protein sequence: CAFSGAPTYNEQFF.

This clone was recorded a few times. The rearrangement links TRBV5-1 to TRBJ1-6; D unresolved. The germline V and J ends were trimmed by 7 bases and 0 bases, with 20 bases remaining between them. This CDR3 region has 18 residues. Germline V gives CDR1 SGHRS, CDR2 YFSETQ. CDR3 sequence reads: CASGPGDRASSYNSPLHF. The CDR3 coding sequence is TGCGCCAGCGGCCCGGGAGACCGGGCGTCCTCCTATAATTCACCCCTCCACTTT.

Details on this clone: The sample holds other DNA sequences that translate to the same CDR3. The chain uses TRBV5-1 and TRBJ2-3, with a tentative D call TRBD1 (6 bases). The CDR3 has 15 amino acids. The germline V gene encodes CDR1 SGHRS and CDR2 YFSETQ. The V end lost 4 bases, the J end lost 1 base, and 13 bases lay between the germline ends. DNA for the CDR3: TGCGCCAGCAGCCTCAGGGGTTTGGGCACAGATACGCAGTATTTT. Translating gives CASSLRGLGTDTQYF.